The clone carrying this T cell receptor (beta chain) was detected once. The record originates from a study of shared clonotypes between healthy human individuals. Germline lookup yields CDR1 LGHNA and CDR2 YSLEER. The CDR3 length is 15 residues. J was trimmed by 6 bases and V by 1 base; bases with no gene match: 3. The table came from immunoSEQ multiplex PCR; TCRdb's copy has only in-frame clones and leaves some out. The sample contains under 600,000 clones, around 78% of which appear only once. Sequencing was performed on PBMCs. This TCR derives from a woman in her thirties or forties in good health. Some clones in this sample may be carry-over from other donors' samples. The V and J genes are TRBV4-3 and TRBJ2-2; 9 positions agree with TRBD2. CDR3 DNA: TGCGCCAGCAGCCAAGTTGCGGGAGGGCCCGGGGAGCTGTTTTTT. This codes for CASSQVAGGPGELFF.